The subject of this entry is one T cell receptor (beta chain). Its antigen is undetermined. Other DNA sequences of this sample code for an identical CDR3. There are 15 residues in the CDR3. The V end was cut by 2 bases, the J end by 1 base, with 10 bases between. Germline V CDR1 and CDR2: SGHRS, YFSETQ. Repertoires were generated with immunoSEQ multiplex PCR, while TCRdb's copy carries only in-frame clones and drops some. The profile shows some 1 million clones, around 74% of them singletons. This sample is drawn from a study of shared clonotypes between healthy human individuals. Broader study findings: Naive subsets typically showed greater estimated richness than memory subsets.

This TCR came from a man aged 18 to 30 in good health. V gene TRBV5-1 combines with J gene TRBJ1-3; D is ambiguous. The material sequenced was memory CD4+ T cells sorted from blood. Subset: CD45RA-negative fraction. The CDR3 loop is CASSLSGVSGNTIYF. CDR3 DNA: TGCGCCAGCAGCTTATCCGGGGTATCTGGAAACACCATATATTTT.